This T cell receptor beta chain was profiled in a study of blood T cell repertoires in COVID-19. As for the study in general: T cells, B-cell-depleted T cells, or PBMCs supplied cDNA or gDNA.

The authors' processing: Amplification from reference gene primers served as the basis for estimated nucleated cell counts. The table came from immunoSEQ multiplex PCR; TCRdb's copy has only in-frame clones and leaves some out. Clone size and V and J calls were adopted from that table, with D and trimming inferred from the DNA. The sample has about 280,000 clones, approximately 90% seen once. CDR1 is SGDLS and CDR2 is YYNGEE in the germline V gene. The ends were cut back, 4 bases at V and 4 bases at J, with 12 bases in the middle. The CDR3 contains 14 residues. The TCR sequence derives from a woman in her forties or fifties who had recovered from COVID-19. Source material: peripheral blood. The chain recombines TRBV9 with TRBJ1-3; tentative D call: TRBD1 (5 bases). The CDR3 region is CASSLGLSGNTIYF. The CDR3 DNA is TGTGCCAGCAGCCTGGGACTGTCGGGAAACACCATATATTTT.